Listed here is a single TCR beta chain. This sample is part of a study of blood T cell repertoires in COVID-19. Study-wide background: The cDNA or gDNA used as material had been derived from T cells, B-cell-depleted T cells, or PBMCs.

Germline V gene data show CDR1 as LNHDA and CDR2 as SQIVND (reference sequence). The V end lost 5 bases, the J end lost 4 bases, and 20 bases lay between the germline ends. This CDR3 contains 16 residues. In the original analysis: Estimated nucleated cell counts came from reference gene primer amplification. Sequencing was performed with immunoSEQ multiplex PCR; in TCRdb, only in-frame clones are kept and a portion is missing. That table gives V, J and clone size, and the DNA gave D and trimming. The repertoire holds some 190,000 clones, with approximately 89% as singletons. The chain joins TRBV19 to TRBJ1-2; perhaps TRBD1 as D (5 bases). The receptor was derived from a woman aged 60-70 years with acute or convalescent COVID-19. The sample comprised peripheral blood. As DNA, the CDR3 is TGTGCCAGTAGTCCCGGCGGGACGTCAGCAATCTATGGCTACACCTTC. Protein sequence: CASSPGGTSAIYGYTF. The complete variable domain, with remaining parts taken from reference TRBV19 and TRBJ1-2, reads DGGITQSPKYLFRKEGQNVTLSCEQNLNHDAMYWYRQDPGQGLRLIYYSQIVNDFQKGDIAEGYSVSREKKESFPLTVTSAQKNPTAFYLCASSPGGTSAIYGYTFGSGTRLTVV.